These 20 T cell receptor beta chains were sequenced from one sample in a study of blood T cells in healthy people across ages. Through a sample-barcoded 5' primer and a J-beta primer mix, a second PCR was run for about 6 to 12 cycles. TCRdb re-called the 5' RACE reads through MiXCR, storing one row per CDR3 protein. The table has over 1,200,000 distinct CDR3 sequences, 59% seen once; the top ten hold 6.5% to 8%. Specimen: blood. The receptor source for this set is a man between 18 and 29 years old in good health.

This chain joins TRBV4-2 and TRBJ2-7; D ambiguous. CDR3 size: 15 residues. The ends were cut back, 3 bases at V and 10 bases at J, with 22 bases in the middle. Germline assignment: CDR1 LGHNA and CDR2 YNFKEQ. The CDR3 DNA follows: TGTGCCAGCAGCCATCTCCCAGGAAGCCAAGAGATCCAGTACTTC. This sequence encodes CASSHLPGSQEIQYF.

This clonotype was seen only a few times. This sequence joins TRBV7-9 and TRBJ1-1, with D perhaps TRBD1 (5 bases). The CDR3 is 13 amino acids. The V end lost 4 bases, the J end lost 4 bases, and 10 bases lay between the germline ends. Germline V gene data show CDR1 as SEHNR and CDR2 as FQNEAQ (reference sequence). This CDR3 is CASSSGGFTEAFF. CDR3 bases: TGTGCCAGCAGCTCCGGGGGTTTCACTGAAGCTTTCTTT. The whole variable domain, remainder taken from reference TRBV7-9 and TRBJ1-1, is DTGVSQNPRHKITKRGQNVTFRCDPISEHNRLYWYRQTLGQGPEFLTYFQNEAQLEKSRLLSDRFSAERPKGSFSTLEIQRTEQGDSAMYLCASSSGGFTEAFFGQGTRLTVV.

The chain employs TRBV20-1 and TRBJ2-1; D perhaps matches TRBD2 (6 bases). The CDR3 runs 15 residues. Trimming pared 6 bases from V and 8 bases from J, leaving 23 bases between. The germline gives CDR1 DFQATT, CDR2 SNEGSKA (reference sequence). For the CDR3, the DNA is TGCAGTGCCGCCGTAGCCAGCGGGTGGATAGATGAGCAGTTCTTC. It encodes CSAAVASGWIDEQFF.

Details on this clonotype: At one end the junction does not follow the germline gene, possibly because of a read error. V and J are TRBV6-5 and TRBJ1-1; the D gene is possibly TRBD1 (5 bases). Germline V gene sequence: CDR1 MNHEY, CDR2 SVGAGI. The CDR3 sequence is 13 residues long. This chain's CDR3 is CARRMTAAVEAFF. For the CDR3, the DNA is TGTGCCCGCAGGATGACAGCAGCAGTTGAAGCTTTCTTT.

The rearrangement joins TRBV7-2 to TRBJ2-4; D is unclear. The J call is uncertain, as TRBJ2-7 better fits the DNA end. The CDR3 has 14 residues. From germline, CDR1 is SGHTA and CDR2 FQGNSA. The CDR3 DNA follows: TGTGCCAGCAGCGTAGTCGGCCGGCTAAACGAGCAGTACTTC. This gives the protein CASSVVGRLNEQYF.

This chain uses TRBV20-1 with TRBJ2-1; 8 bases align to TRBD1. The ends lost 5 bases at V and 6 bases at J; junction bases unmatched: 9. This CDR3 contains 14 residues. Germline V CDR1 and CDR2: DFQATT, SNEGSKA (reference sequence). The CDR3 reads CSALDRVFINEQFF. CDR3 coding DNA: TGCAGTGCTCTGGACAGGGTATTCATCAATGAGCAGTTCTTC.

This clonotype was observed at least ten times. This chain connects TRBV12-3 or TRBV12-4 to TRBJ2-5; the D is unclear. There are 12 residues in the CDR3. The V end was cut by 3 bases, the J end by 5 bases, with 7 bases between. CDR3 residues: CASSFVRETQYF. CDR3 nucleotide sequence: TGTGCCAGCAGTTTTGTCAGGGAGACCCAGTACTTC.

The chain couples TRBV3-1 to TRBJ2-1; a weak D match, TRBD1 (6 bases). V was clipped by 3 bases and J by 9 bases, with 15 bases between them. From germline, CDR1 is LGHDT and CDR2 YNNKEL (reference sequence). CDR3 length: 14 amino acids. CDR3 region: CASSHRDQGSEQFF. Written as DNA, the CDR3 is TGTGCCAGCAGCCACCGAGACCAGGGGAGTGAGCAGTTCTTC.

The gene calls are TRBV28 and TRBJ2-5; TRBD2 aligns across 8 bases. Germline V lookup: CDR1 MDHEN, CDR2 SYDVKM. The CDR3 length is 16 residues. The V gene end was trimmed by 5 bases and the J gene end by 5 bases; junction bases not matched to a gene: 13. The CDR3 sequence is CASSTASGLGRETQYF. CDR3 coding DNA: TGTGCCAGCAGTACAGCGTCGGGACTAGGGAGGGAGACCCAGTACTTC.

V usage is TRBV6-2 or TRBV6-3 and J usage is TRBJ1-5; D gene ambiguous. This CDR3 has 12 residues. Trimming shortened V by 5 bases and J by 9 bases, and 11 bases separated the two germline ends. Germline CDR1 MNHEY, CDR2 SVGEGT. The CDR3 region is CASSVGRLPQHF. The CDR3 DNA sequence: TGTGCCAGCAGTGTTGGACGTCTGCCCCAGCATTTT.

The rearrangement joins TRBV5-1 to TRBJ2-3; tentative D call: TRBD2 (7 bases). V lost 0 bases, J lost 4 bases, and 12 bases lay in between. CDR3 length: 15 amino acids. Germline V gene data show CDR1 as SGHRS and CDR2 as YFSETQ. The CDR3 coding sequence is TGCGCCAGCAGCTTGGAGGGGGGGCCAGCAGATACGCAGTATTTT. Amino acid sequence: CASSLEGGPADTQYF.

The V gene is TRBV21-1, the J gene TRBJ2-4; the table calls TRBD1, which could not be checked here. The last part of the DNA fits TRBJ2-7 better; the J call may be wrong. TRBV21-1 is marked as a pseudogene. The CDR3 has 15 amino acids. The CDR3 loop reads CASETRTGKGYEQYF. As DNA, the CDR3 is TGTGCCAGCGAAACGAGGACAGGCAAAGGCTACGAGCAGTACTTC.

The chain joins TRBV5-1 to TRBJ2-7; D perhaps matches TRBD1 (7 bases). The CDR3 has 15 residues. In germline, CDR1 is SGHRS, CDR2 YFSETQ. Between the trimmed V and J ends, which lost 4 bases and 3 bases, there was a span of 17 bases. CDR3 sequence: CASSTQGGGNYEQYF. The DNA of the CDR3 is TGCGCCAGCAGCACCCAGGGGGGCGGAAACTACGAGCAGTACTTC.

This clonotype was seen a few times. Here the CDR3 reads CATERSGANVLTF. Written as DNA, the CDR3 is TGTGCCACCGAGAGGTCTGGGGCCAACGTCCTGACTTTC. The chain employs TRBV10-3 and TRBJ2-6; D is undetermined. Trimming removed 10 bases from V and 1 base from J, with 8 bases in between. The CDR3 spans 13 residues. Germline V CDR1 and CDR2: ENHRY, SYGVKD.

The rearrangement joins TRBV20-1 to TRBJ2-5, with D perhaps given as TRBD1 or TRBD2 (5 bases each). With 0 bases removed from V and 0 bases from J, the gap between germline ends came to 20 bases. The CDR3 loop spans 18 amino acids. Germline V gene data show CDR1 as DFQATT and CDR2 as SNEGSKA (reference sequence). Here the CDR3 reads CSARDREGRSLYQETQYF. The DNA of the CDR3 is TGCAGTGCTAGAGACCGAGAGGGACGGTCACTGTACCAAGAGACCCAGTACTTC.

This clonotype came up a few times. DNA for the CDR3: TGCAGTGCTAGAGTTAGCGGGAGGGTCGATGAGCAGTTCTTC. This translates into CSARVSGRVDEQFF. The chain couples TRBV20-1 to TRBJ2-1; 11 nucleotides match TRBD2. This CDR3 region has 14 residues. V lost 1 base to trimming and J lost 8 bases; unmatched junction nucleotides: 4. Germline CDR1 DFQATT, CDR2 SNEGSKA (reference sequence).

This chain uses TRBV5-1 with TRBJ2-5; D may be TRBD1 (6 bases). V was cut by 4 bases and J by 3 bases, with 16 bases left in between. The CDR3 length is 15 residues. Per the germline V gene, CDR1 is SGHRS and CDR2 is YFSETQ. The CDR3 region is CASSMRRDTEETQYF. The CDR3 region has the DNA TGCGCCAGCAGCATGCGCCGGGACACCGAAGAGACCCAGTACTTC. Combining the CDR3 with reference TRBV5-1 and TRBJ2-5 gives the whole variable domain KAGVTQTPRYLIKTRGQQVTLSCSPISGHRSVSWYQQTPGQGLQFLFEYFSETQRNKGNFPGRFSGRQFSNSRSEMNVSTLELGDSALYLCASSMRRDTEETQYFGPGTRLLVL.

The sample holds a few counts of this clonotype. The DNA of the CDR3 is TGTGCCAGCAGCCCCTACGGACAGGAACAAGAGACCCAGTACTTC. This codes for CASSPYGQEQETQYF. This chain links TRBV3-1 with TRBJ2-5; 7 bases fit TRBD1. Trimming took 4 bases from V and 2 from J; bases not matched to a gene: 7. The CDR3 is 15 amino acids. Germline V lookup: CDR1 LGHDT, CDR2 YNNKEL (reference sequence).

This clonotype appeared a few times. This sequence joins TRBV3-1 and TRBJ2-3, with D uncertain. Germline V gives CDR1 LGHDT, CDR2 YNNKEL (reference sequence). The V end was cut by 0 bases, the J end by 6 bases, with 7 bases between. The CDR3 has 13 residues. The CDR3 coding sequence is TGTGCCAGCAGCCAAGATGTATCCGATACGCAGTATTTT. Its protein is CASSQDVSDTQYF.

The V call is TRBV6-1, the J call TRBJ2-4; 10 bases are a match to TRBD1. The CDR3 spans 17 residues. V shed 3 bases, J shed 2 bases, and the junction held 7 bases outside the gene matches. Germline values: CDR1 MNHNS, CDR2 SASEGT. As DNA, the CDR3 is TGTGCCAGCAGTGAGATTTTGACAGGGGGCCCCAAAAACATTCAGTACTTC. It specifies CASSEILTGGPKNIQYF.